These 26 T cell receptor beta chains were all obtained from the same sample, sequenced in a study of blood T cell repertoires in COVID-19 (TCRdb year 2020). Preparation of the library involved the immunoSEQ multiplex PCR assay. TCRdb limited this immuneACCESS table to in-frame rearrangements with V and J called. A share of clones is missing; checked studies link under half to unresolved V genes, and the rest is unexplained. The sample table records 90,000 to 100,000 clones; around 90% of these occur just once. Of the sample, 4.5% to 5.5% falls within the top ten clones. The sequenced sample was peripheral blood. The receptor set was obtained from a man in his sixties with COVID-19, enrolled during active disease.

CDR3: CASSLSRGSYNEQFF. The CDR3 bases are TGTGCCAGCAGTCTCTCCCGCGGCTCCTACAATGAGCAGTTCTTC. V gene TRBV7-9 combines with J gene TRBJ2-1; D gene unclear. Trimming left V 6 bases short and J 0 bases short, with 12 bases between. Germline CDR1 is SEHNR and CDR2 is FQNEAQ (reference sequence). This CDR3 is 15 amino acids long.

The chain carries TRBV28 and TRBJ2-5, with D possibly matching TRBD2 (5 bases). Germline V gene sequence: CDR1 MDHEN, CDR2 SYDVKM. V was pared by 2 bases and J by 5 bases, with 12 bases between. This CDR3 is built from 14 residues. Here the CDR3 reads CASSLGGSGETQYF. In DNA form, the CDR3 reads TGTGCCAGCAGTTTAGGTGGGAGTGGGGAGACCCAGTACTTC.

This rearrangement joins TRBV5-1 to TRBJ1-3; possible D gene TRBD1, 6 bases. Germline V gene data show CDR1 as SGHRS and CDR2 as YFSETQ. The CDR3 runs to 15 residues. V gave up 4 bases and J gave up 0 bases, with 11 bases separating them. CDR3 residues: CASSLEQGSGNTIYF. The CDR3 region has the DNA TGCGCCAGCAGCCTGGAACAGGGCTCTGGAAACACCATATATTTT.

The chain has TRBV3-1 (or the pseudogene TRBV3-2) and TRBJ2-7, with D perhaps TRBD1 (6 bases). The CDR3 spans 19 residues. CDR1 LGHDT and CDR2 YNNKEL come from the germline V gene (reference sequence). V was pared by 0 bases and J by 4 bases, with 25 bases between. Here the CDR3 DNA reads TGTGCCAGCAGCCAAGATTATCCCAGCTGGCATGAAGGGGGATACGAGCAGTACTTC. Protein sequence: CASSQDYPSWHEGGYEQYF.

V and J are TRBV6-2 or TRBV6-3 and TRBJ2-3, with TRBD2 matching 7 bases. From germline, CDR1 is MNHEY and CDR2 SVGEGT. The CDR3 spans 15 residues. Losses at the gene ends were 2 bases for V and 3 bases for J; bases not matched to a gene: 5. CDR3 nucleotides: TGTGCCAGCAGTTACGGGCGGGAGCTAACAGATACGCAGTATTTT. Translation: CASSYGRELTDTQYF.

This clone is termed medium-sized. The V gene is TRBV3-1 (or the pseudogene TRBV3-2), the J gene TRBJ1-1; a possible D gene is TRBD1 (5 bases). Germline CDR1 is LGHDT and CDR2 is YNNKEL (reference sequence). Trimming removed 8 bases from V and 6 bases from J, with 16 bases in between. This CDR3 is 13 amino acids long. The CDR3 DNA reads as TGTGCCAGCTCGGGGGACTACGACGCTGAAGCTTTCTTT. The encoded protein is CASSGDYDAEAFF.

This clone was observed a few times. CDR3: CAWSPGDYGYTF. CDR3 coding DNA: TGTGCCTGGAGCCCGGGTGACTATGGCTACACCTTC. This chain uses TRBV30 with TRBJ1-2; D is uncertain. There are 12 residues in the CDR3. CDR1 and CDR2 (germline): GTSNPN, SVGIG (reference sequence). V dropped 3 bases and J dropped 3 bases, with 8 bases sitting between them.

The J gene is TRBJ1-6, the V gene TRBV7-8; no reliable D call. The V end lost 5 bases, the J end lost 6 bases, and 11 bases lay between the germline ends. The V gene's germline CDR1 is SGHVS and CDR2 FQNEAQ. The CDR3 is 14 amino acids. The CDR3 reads CASSPDFSNSPLHF. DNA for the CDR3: TGTGCCAGCAGCCCCGATTTCAGTAATTCACCCCTCCACTTT.

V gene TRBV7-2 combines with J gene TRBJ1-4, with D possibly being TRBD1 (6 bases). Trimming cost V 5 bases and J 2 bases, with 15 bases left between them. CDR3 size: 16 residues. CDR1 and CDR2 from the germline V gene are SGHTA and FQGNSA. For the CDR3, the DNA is TGTGCCAGCAGCACTAGCGCGGGGGCTACTAATGAAAAACTGTTTTTT. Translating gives CASSTSAGATNEKLFF.

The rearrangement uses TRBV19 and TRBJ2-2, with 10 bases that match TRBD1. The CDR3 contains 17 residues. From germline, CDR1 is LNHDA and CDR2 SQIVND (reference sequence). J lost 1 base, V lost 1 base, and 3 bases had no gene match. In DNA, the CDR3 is TGTGCCAGTAGTATAGGACAGGGGGCAAGGAACACCGGGGAGCTGTTTTTT. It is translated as CASSIGQGARNTGELFF.

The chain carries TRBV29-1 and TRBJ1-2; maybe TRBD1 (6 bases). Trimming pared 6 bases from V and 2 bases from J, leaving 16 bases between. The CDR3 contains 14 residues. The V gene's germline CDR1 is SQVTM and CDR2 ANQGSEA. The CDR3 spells CSVGPRTENYGYTF. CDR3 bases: TGCAGCGTAGGGCCGAGGACAGAGAACTATGGCTACACCTTC. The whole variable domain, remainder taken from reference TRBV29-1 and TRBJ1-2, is SAVISQKPSRDICQRGTSLTIQCQVDSQVTMMFWYRQQPGQSLTLIATANQGSEATYESGFVIDKFPISRPNLTFSTLTVSNMSPEDSSIYLCSVGPRTENYGYTFGSGTRLTVV.

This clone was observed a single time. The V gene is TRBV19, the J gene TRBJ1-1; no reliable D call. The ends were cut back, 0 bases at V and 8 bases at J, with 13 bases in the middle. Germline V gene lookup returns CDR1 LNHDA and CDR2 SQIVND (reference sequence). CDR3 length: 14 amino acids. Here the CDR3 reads CASSIDLSGREAFF. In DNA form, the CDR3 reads TGTGCCAGTAGTATAGATCTTAGCGGACGAGAAGCTTTCTTT.

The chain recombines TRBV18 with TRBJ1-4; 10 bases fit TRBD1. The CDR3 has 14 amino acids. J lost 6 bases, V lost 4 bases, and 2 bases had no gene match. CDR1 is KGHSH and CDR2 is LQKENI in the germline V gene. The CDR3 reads CASSLGTGDEKLFF. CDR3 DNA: TGTGCCAGCTCACTCGGGACAGGGGATGAAAAACTGTTTTTT.

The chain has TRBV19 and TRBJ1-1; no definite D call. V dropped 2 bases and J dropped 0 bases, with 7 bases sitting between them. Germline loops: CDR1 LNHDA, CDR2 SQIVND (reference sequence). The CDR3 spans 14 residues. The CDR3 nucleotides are TGTGCCAGTAGTATAAAACAATTGAACACTGAAGCTTTCTTT. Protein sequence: CASSIKQLNTEAFF. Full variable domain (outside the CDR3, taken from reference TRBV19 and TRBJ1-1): DGGITQSPKYLFRKEGQNVTLSCEQNLNHDAMYWYRQDPGQGLRLIYYSQIVNDFQKGDIAEGYSVSREKKESFPLTVTSAQKNPTAFYLCASSIKQLNTEAFFGQGTRLTVV.

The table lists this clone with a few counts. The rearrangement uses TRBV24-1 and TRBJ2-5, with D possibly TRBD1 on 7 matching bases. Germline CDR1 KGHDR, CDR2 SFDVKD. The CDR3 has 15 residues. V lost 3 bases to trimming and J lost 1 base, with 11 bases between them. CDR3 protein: CATSDAGQPQETQYF. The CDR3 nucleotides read TGTGCCACCAGTGATGCGGGACAGCCCCAAGAGACCCAGTACTTC.

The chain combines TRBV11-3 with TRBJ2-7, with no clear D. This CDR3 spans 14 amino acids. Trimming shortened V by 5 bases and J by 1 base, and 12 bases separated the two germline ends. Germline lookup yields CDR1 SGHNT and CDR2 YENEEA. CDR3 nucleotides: TGTGCCAGCAGCCCGCTGACTCCATCCTACGAGCAGTACTTC. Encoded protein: CASSPLTPSYEQYF.

CDR3 protein: CASSWDPGTGNSETQYF. As DNA, the CDR3 is TGCGCCAGCAGCTGGGATCCCGGGACAGGGAATTCAGAGACCCAGTACTTC. The genes are TRBV5-1 and TRBJ2-5; 9 nucleotides align to TRBD1. The germline V gene encodes CDR1 SGHRS and CDR2 YFSETQ. The V gene end was trimmed by 3 bases and the J gene end by 4 bases; junction bases not matched to a gene: 13. This CDR3 contains 17 residues.

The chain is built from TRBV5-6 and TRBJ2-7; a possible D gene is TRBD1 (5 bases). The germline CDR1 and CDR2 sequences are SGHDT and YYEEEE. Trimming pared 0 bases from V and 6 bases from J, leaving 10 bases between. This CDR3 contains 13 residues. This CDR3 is CASSLETGVEQYF. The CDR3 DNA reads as TGTGCCAGCAGCTTGGAAACAGGTGTCGAGCAGTACTTC.

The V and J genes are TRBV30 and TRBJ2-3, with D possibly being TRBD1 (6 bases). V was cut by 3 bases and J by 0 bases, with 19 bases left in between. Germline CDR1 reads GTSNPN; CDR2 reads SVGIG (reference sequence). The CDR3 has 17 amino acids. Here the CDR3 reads CAWSNGQWYTSTDTQYF. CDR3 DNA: TGTGCCTGGAGCAACGGACAGTGGTATACTAGCACAGATACGCAGTATTTT. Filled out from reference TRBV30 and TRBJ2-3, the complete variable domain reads SQTIHQWPATLVQPVGSPLSLECTVEGTSNPNLYWYRQAAGRGLQLLFYSVGIGQISSEVPQNLSASRPQDRQFILSSKKLLLSDSGFYLCAWSNGQWYTSTDTQYFGPGTRLTVL.

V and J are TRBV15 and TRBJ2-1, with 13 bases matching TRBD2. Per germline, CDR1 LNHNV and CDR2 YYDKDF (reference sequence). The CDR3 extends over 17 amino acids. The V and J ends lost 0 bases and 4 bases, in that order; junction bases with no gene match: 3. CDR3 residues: CATSRDRTSGSYNEQFF. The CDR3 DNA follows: TGTGCCACCAGCAGAGATCGGACTAGCGGGAGTTACAATGAGCAGTTCTTC.

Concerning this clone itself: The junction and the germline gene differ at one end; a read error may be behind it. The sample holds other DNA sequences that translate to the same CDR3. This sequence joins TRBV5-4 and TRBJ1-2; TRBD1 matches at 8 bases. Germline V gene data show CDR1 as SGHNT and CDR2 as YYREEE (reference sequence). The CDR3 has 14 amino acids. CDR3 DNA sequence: TGTGCCAGCAGCTTGGGACAGGGGCGCTATGGTTACACCTTC. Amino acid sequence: CASSLGQGRYGYTF.

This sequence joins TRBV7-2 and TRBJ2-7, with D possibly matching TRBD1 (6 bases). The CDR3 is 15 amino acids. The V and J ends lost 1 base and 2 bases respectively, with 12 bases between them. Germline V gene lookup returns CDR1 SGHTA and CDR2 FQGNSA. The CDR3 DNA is TGTGCCAGCAGCTTAGTGGGGACATCTCCCTACGAGCAGTACTTC. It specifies CASSLVGTSPYEQYF. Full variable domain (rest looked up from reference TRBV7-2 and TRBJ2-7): GAGVSQSPSNKVTEKGKDVELRCDPISGHTALYWYRQSLGQGLEFLIYFQGNSAPDKSGLPSDRFSAERTGGSVSTLTIQRTQQEDSAVYLCASSLVGTSPYEQYFGPGTRLTVT.

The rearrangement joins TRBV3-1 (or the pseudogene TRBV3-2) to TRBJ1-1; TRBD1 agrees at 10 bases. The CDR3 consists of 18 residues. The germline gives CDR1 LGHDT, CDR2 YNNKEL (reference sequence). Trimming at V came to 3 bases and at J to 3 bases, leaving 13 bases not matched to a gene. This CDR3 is CASSQKDRGFRKDTEAFF. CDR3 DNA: TGTGCCAGCAGCCAGAAGGACAGGGGGTTCAGGAAGGACACTGAAGCTTTCTTT.

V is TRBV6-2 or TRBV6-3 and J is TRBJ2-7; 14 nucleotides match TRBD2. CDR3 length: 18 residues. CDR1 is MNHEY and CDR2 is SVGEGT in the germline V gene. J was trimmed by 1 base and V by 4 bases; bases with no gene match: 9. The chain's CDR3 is CASSFPTSGRATSYEQYF. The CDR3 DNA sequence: TGTGCCAGCAGTTTCCCGACTAGCGGGAGGGCCACATCCTACGAGCAGTACTTC.

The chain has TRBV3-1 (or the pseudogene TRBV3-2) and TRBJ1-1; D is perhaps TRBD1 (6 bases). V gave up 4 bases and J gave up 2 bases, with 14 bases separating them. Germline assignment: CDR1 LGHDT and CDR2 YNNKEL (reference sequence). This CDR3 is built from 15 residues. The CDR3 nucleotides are TGTGCCAGCAGCCCACACAGGGAAAGAAACACTGAAGCTTTCTTT. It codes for CASSPHRERNTEAFF.

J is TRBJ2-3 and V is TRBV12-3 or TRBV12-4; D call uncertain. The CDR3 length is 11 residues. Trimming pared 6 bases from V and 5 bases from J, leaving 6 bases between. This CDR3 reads CASSSVDTQYF. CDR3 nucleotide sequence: TGTGCCAGCAGCTCCGTAGATACGCAGTATTTT.